These T cell receptor beta chains were read from a single sample in a study of T cell responses to AZD1222 COVID-19 vaccine. Repertoires were generated with immunoSEQ multiplex PCR, while TCRdb's copy carries only in-frame clones and drops some. The table has some 99,000 clones, approximately 86% seen once. Sample: peripheral blood, taken on day 0 of AZD1222 vaccination. The receptors come from an adult in good health. CDR3s include the opening cysteine and the closing phenylalanine or tryptophan. The order of the fields is D gene, J gene, V gene, clone size, CDR3 protein, CDR3 DNA. A D gene is named only where the DNA matches it firmly. Clone size is shown for a subset of rows, as once, few, many or a class of expanded clone.

>.|TRBJ2-2|TRBV10-3|few
CAIREGSLNTGELFF
TGTGCCATCAGGGAAGGCAGCCTGAACACCGGGGAGCTGTTTTTT
>TRBD1|TRBJ1-1|TRBV5-5|.
CASSREGARGTEAFF
TGTGCCAGCAGCAGAGAGGGGGCGCGGGGCACTGAAGCTTTCTTT
>.|TRBJ2-7|TRBV30|.
CAWSVSSVGAYEQYF
TGTGCCTGGAGTGTTAGTAGCGTTGGGGCCTACGAGCAGTACTTC
>.|TRBJ1-1|TRBV3-1/TRBV3-2|.
CASSLRGDTEAFF
TGTGCCAGCAGCCTTCGAGGGGACACTGAAGCTTTCTTT
>.|TRBJ1-4|TRBV6-2/TRBV6-3|.
CASSHQANEKLFF
TGTGCCAGCAGCCACCAGGCTAATGAAAAACTGTTTTTT
>TRBD1|TRBJ2-4|TRBV19|.
CASSIRGPAKNIQYF
TGTGCCAGTAGTATAAGGGGGCCGGCCAAAAACATTCAGTACTTC
>TRBD2|TRBJ2-7|TRBV16|.
CASSPEREGKQYF
TGTGCCAGCAGTCCTGAGCGGGAGGGTAAGCAGTACTTC
>.|TRBJ2-7|TRBV6-2/TRBV6-3|.
CASSYRYRRTYEQYF
TGTGCCAGCAGTTACAGATATAGGCGCACCTACGAGCAGTACTTC
>.|TRBJ2-7|TRBV28|.
CASSLHRLRGGQGEQYF
TGTGCCAGCAGTTTACATCGGTTGAGGGGGGGCCAAGGTGAGCAGTACTTC
>.|TRBJ1-2|TRBV12-3/TRBV12-4|.
CASSLRKHYGYTF
TGTGCCAGCAGTTTAAGGAAGCACTATGGCTACACCTTC
>.|TRBJ2-7|TRBV21-1|.
CASSKVPRGYF
TGTGCCAGCAGCAAAGTCCCGAGGGGGTACTTC
>.|TRBJ1-1|TRBV29-1|.
CSGGHLNTEAFF
TGCAGCGGGGGACACCTGAACACTGAAGCTTTCTTT
>.|TRBJ2-3|TRBV11-1|.
CASTPRGLTSTDTQYF
TGTGCCAGCACCCCTCGGGGGTTGACTAGCACAGATACGCAGTATTTT
>.|TRBJ2-7|TRBV28|.
CASCLVGPYEQYF
TGTGCCAGCTGTTTGGTCGGGCCCTACGAGCAGTACTTC
>.|TRBJ2-5|TRBV6-2/TRBV6-3|.
CASSYSIQETQYF
TGTGCCAGCAGTTACTCCATACAAGAGACCCAGTACTTC
>.|TRBJ2-3|TRBV5-1|.
CASSGDARDTQYF
TGCGCCAGCAGCGGGGACGCGCGGGATACGCAGTATTTT
>.|TRBJ2-7|TRBV5-1|.
CASSLGQGVQYF
TGCGCCAGCAGCTTGGGGCAGGGAGTACAGTACTTC
>.|TRBJ1-2|TRBV19|.
CASSPFTGRGYGYTF
TGTGCCAGTAGTCCCTTTACAGGGCGAGGCTATGGCTACACCTTC
>.|TRBJ1-5|TRBV7-9|.
CASSLEGRRGNSNQPQHF
TGTGCCAGCAGCTTAGAGGGAAGGAGGGGGAATAGCAATCAGCCCCAGCATTTT